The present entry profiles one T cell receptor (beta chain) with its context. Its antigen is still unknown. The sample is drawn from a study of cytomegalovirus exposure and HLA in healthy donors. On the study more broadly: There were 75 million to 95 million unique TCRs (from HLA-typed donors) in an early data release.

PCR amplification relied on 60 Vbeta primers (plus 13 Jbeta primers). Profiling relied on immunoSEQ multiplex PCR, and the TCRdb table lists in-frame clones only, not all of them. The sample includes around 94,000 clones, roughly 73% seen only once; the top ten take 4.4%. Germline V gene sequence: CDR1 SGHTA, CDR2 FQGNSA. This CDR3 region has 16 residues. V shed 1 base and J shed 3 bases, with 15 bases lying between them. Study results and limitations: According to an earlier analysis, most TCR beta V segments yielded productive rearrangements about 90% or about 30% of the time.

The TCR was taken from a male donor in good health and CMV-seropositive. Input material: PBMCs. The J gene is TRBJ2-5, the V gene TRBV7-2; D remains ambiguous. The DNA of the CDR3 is TGTGCCAGCAGCTTAGAGGTCGCTAGTAGTAAAGAGACCCAGTACTTC. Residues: CASSLEVASSKETQYF.